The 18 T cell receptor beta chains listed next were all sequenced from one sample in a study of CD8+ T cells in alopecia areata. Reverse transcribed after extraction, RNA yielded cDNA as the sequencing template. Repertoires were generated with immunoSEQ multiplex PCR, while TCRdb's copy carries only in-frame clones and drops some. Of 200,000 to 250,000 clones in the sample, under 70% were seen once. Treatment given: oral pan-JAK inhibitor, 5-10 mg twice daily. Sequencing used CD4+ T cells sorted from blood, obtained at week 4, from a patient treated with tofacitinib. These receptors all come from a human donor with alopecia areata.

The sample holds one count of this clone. CDR3: CSVEGDRAVYGYTF. CDR3 nucleotide sequence: TGCAGCGTTGAGGGGGACAGGGCGGTCTATGGCTACACCTTC. The genes are TRBV29-1 and TRBJ1-2; TRBD1 matches 9 bases. The J segment lost 4 bases and the V segment lost 3 bases, leaving 6 bases of the junction unmatched. The V gene's germline CDR1 is SQVTM and CDR2 ANQGSEA. The CDR3 is made up of 14 amino acids.

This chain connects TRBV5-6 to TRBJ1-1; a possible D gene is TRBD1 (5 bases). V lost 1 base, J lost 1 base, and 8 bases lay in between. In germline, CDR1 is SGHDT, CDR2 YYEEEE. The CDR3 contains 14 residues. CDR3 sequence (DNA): TGTGCCAGCAGCTTGTTGGGGGGGAACACTGAAGCTTTCTTT. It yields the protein CASSLLGGNTEAFF.

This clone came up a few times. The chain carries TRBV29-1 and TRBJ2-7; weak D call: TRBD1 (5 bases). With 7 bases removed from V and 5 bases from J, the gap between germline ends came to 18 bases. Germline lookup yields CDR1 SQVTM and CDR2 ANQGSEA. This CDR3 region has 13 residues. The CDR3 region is CSDTRKWTNEQYF. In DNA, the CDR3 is TGCAGCGACACCAGGAAGTGGACAAACGAGCAGTACTTC.

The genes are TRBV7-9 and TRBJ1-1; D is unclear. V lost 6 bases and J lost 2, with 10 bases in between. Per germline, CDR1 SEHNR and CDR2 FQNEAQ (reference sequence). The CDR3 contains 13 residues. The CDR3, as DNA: TGTGCCAGCAGTAGCGCAGGCAACACTGAAGCTTTCTTT. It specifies CASSSAGNTEAFF. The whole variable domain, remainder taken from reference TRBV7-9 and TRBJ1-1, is DTGVSQNPRHKITKRGQNVTFRCDPISEHNRLYWYRQTLGQGPEFLTYFQNEAQLEKSRLLSDRFSAERPKGSFSTLEIQRTEQGDSAMYLCASSSAGNTEAFFGQGTRLTVV.

The chain's CDR3 is CAWSVRDRNSPLHF. CDR3 in DNA: TGTGCCTGGAGTGTACGGGACAGGAATTCACCCCTCCACTTT. V is TRBV30 and J is TRBJ1-6; TRBD1 agrees at 8 bases. Germline V gives CDR1 GTSNPN, CDR2 SVGIG (reference sequence). The CDR3 consists of 14 residues. The junction had 2 bases not matched to a gene; V was cut back by 0 bases and J by 7 bases.

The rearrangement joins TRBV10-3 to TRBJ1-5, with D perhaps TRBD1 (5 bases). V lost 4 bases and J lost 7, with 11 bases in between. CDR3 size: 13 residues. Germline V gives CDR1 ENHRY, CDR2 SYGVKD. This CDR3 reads CAISAGQAQPQHF. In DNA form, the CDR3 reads TGTGCCATCAGTGCGGGGCAGGCCCAGCCCCAGCATTTT.

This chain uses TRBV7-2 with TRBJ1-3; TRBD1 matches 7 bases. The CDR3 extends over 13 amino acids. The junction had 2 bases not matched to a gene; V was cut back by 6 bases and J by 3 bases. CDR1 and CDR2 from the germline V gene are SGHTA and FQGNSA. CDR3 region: CASSRDSGNTIYF. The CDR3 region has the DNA TGTGCCAGCAGTCGGGACAGTGGAAACACCATATATTTT.

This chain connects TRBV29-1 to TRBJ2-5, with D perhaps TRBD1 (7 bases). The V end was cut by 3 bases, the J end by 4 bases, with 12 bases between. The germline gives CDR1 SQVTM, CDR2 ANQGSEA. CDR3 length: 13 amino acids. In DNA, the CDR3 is TGCAGCGTTGACTCAGGGGGAGGAGAGACCCAGTACTTC. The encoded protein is CSVDSGGGETQYF.

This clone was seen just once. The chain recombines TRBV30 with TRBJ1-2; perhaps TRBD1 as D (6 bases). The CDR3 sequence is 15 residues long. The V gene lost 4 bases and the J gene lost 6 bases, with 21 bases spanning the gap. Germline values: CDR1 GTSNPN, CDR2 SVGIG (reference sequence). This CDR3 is CAWIPRTAPADGYTF. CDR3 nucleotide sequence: TGTGCCTGGATCCCCCGGACAGCGCCTGCTGATGGCTACACCTTC. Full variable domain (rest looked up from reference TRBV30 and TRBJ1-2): SQTIHQWPATLVQPVGSPLSLECTVEGTSNPNLYWYRQAAGRGLQLLFYSVGIGQISSEVPQNLSASRPQDRQFILSSKKLLLSDSGFYLCAWIPRTAPADGYTFGSGTRLTVV.

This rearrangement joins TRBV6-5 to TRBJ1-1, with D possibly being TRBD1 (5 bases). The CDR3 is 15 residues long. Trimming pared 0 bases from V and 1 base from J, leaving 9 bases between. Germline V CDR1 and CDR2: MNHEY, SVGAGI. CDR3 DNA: TGTGCCAGCAGTTACTCGGGGGTCTGGAACACTGAAGCTTTCTTT. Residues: CASSYSGVWNTEAFF.

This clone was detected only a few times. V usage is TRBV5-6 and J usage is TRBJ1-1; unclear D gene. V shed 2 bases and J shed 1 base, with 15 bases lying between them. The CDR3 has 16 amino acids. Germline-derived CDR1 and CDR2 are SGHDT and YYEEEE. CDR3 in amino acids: CASSFFSRATNTEAFF. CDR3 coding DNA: TGTGCCAGCAGCTTTTTCAGCCGGGCCACGAACACTGAAGCTTTCTTT.

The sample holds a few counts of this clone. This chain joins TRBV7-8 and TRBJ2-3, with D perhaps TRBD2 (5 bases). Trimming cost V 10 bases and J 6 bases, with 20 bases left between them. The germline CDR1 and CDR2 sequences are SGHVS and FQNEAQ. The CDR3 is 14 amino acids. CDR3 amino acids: CATTRGLPPDTQYF. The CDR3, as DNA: TGTGCCACCACAAGAGGGCTTCCTCCCGATACGCAGTATTTT.

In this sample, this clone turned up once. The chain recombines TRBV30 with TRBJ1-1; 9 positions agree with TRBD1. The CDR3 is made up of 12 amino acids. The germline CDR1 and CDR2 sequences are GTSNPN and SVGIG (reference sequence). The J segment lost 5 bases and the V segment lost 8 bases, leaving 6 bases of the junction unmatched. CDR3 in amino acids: CARRTGETEAFF. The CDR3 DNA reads TGTGCCCGCCGGACAGGGGAAACTGAAGCTTTCTTT.

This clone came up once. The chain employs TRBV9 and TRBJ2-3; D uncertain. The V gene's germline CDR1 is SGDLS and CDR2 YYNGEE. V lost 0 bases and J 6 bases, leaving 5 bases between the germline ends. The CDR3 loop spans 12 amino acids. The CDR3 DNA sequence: TGTGCCAGCAGCGTAGTGTTGGATACGCAGTATTTT. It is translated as CASSVVLDTQYF.

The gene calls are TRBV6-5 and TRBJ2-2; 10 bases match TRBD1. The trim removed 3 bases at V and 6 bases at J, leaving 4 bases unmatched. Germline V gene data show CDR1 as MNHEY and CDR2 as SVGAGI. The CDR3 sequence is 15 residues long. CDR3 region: CASSYRQGAAGELFF. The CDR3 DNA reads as TGTGCCAGCAGTTATCGACAGGGGGCGGCCGGGGAGCTGTTTTTT.

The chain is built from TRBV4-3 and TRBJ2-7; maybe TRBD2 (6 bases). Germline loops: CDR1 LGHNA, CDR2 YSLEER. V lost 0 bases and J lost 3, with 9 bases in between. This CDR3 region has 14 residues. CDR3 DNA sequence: TGCGCCAGCAGCCAAGAATCGGGAGACTACGAGCAGTACTTC. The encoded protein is CASSQESGDYEQYF.

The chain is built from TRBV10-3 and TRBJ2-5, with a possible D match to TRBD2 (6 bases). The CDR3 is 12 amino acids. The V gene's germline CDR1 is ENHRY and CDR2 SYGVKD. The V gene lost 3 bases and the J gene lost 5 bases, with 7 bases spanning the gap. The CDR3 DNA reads TGTGCCATCAGTGATGGGGGGGAGACCCAGTACTTC. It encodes CAISDGGETQYF.

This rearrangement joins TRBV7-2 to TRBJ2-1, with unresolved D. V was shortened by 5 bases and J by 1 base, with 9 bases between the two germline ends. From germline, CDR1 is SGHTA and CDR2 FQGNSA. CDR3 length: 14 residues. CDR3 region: CASSQTGSYNEQFF. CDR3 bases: TGTGCCAGCAGCCAAACCGGGTCCTACAATGAGCAGTTCTTC.